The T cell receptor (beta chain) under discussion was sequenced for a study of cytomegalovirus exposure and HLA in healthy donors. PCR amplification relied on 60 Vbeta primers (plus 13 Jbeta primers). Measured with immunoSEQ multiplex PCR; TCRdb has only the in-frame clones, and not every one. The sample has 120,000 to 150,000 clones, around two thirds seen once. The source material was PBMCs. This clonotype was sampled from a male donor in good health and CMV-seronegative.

CDR3 residues: CASSVDVGTGELFF. In DNA form, the CDR3 reads TGTGCCAGCAGCGTAGACGTCGGGACCGGGGAGCTGTTTTTT. The chain is built from TRBV9 and TRBJ2-2; D gene unclear. V gave up 0 bases and J gave up 5 bases, with 8 bases separating them. This CDR3 region has 14 residues. The germline V gene encodes CDR1 SGDLS and CDR2 YYNGEE.